A single sample gave rise to the 14 T cell receptor beta chains below, sequenced in a study of metastatic and nonmetastatic thyroid tumors (dated by TCRdb to 2019 to 2021). None of the patients had been given any treatment before thyroid surgery. To prepare the library, PCR was applied. The sequencer listed for this sample is Illumina HiSeq 4000. The public reads were quality trimmed at Q25 with fastp and then assembled into clones with MiXCR by TCRdb, keeping productive beta chains. This sample comprises 89,000 or so clones, 8% to 9.5% of them detected only once. The ten largest account for roughly 10% of the sample. Sequenced sample: blood. The receptor set was obtained from a female donor with papillary thyroid cancer or a benign thyroid nodule (not recorded which). Some clones in this sample may be carry-over from other donors' samples.

In its sample, this clone was seen many times. This chain uses TRBV5-4 with TRBJ2-2; a possible D gene is TRBD2 (6 bases). The CDR3 spans 18 residues. From germline, CDR1 is SGHNT and CDR2 YYREEE (reference sequence). V lost 0 bases and J 8 bases, leaving 23 bases between the germline ends. CDR3: CASSLAGMGFGGSGELFF. DNA of the CDR3: TGTGCCAGCAGCTTGGCCGGTATGGGGTTCGGAGGGTCGGGGGAGCTGTTTTTT.

This clone came up many times. This chain connects TRBV7-3 to TRBJ2-1, with 11 nucleotides matching TRBD2. Germline CDR1 SGHTA, CDR2 FQGTGA. The CDR3 sequence is 15 residues long. The J segment lost 2 bases and the V segment lost 5 bases, leaving 2 bases of the junction unmatched. CDR3: CASSISGGAYNEQFF. DNA for the CDR3: TGTGCCAGCAGCATTAGCGGGGGGGCCTACAATGAGCAGTTCTTC.

The V and J genes are TRBV29-1 and TRBJ1-5; D remains unclear. Trimming shortened V by 4 bases and J by 3 bases, and 10 bases separated the two germline ends. The CDR3 loop spans 13 amino acids. Per germline, CDR1 SQVTM and CDR2 ANQGSEA. DNA for the CDR3: TGCAGCGTTGTTGCAGACAACAATCAGCCCCAGCATTTT. It codes for CSVVADNNQPQHF.

The sample holds many counts of this clone. This may be a read error: a much more frequent sequence differs by one nucleotide. The sample holds other DNA sequences that translate to the same CDR3. This chain uses TRBV4-1 with TRBJ1-5; D unclear. The germline V gene has CDR1 MGHRA and CDR2 YSYEKL. There are 14 residues in the CDR3. CDR3 nucleotide sequence: TGCGCCAGCAGCCAAGGGGCCGGCAACCAGCCCCAGCATTTT. Its translation: CASSQGAGNQPQHF.

The chain couples TRBV2 to TRBJ2-7, with 8 bases matching TRBD2. The CDR3 contains 14 residues. Unmatched junction bases numbered 6, after V lost 2 bases and J lost 6 bases. From germline, CDR1 is SNHLY and CDR2 FYNNEI. The CDR3 loop is CASSERGGRGEQYF. The CDR3 DNA reads TGTGCCAGCAGTGAACGCGGGGGGAGGGGCGAGCAGTACTTC. Full variable domain (remainder filled in from reference TRBV2 and TRBJ2-7): EPEVTQTPSHQVTQMGQEVILRCVPISNHLYFYWYRQILGQKVEFLVSFYNNEISEKSEIFDDQFSVERPDGSNFTLKIRSTKLEDSAMYFCASSERGGRGEQYFGPGTRLTVT.

The chain joins TRBV5-4 to TRBJ1-6; tentative D call: TRBD1 (5 bases). V was cut by 4 bases and J by 1 base, with 12 bases left in between. This CDR3 comprises 16 residues. The V gene's germline CDR1 is SGHNT and CDR2 YYREEE (reference sequence). DNA of the CDR3: TGTGCCAGCAGCAGATGGGGCGAGTCCTATAATTCACCCCTCCACTTT. Its translation: CASSRWGESYNSPLHF.

This clone was picked up a small number of times. Compared with germline, one end of the junction differs, possibly owing to a read error. This chain links TRBV6-5 with TRBJ2-6; D not resolved. Germline CDR1 MNHEY, CDR2 SVGAGI. The CDR3 is 16 amino acids. The CDR3 here is CASSSGPPSGANFLTF. The CDR3 DNA sequence: TGTGCCAGCAGTTCCGGACCCCCTTCTGGTGCCAACTTCCTGACTTTC.

This clone was recorded many times. In the same sample, other DNA sequences code for this CDR3. The chain uses TRBV5-1 and TRBJ1-6; D uncertain. Germline V gives CDR1 SGHRS, CDR2 YFSETQ. Trimming removed 0 bases at V and 3 bases at J, with 7 bases between. This CDR3 spans 15 amino acids. The CDR3 sequence is CASSLGAGYNSPLHF. The CDR3 DNA follows: TGCGCCAGCAGCTTGGGAGCAGGCTATAATTCACCCCTCCACTTT.

The rearrangement uses TRBV7-6 and TRBJ2-5, with a tentative D call TRBD1 (5 bases). The germline gives CDR1 SGHVS, CDR2 FNYEAQ. The CDR3 has 14 residues. V was trimmed by 1 base and J by 3 bases, leaving 9 bases between them. CDR3 nucleotides: TGTGCCAGCAGCTTAGAGGGGCAGAAAGAGACCCAGTACTTC. It codes for CASSLEGQKETQYF. Drawing the rest from reference TRBV7-6 and TRBJ2-5, the complete variable domain is GAGVSQSPRYKVTKRGQDVALRCDPISGHVSLYWYRQALGQGPEFLTYFNYEAQQDKSGLPNDRFSAERPEGSISTLTIQRTEQRDSAMYRCASSLEGQKETQYFGPGTRLLVL.

This clone was seen a handful of times. This may stem from a read error, because a much larger clone lies one nucleotide away. The sample has other DNA sequences that encode this CDR3 too. The chain links TRBV10-3 to TRBJ2-7; tentative D call: TRBD1 (6 bases). There are 13 residues in the CDR3. Germline V gives CDR1 ENHRY, CDR2 SYGVKD. For the CDR3, the DNA is TGCGCCATCAGACGGACAGAAAGGGACGAGCAGTACTTC. This translates into CAIRRTERDEQYF.

The chain links TRBV18 to TRBJ2-2; TRBD2 is a possible D gene (6 bases). Trimming left V 2 bases short and J 2 bases short, with 12 bases between. Germline-derived CDR1 and CDR2 are KGHSH and LQKENI. The CDR3 sequence is 16 residues long. CDR3 bases: TGTGCCAGCTCACCAAGGGCCGGGAGAAACACCGGGGAGCTGTTTTTT. Translation: CASSPRAGRNTGELFF.

At least ten counts were recorded for this clone. V gene TRBV9 combines with J gene TRBJ2-1, with a possible D match to TRBD2 (6 bases). The CDR3 runs to 17 residues. Germline CDR1 SGDLS, CDR2 YYNGEE. Trimming shortened V by 0 bases and J by 0 bases, and 13 bases separated the two germline ends. CDR3 in DNA: TGTGCCAGCAGCGTAGGCCCGGGGGTACGCTCCTACAATGAGCAGTTCTTC. Translating gives CASSVGPGVRSYNEQFF.

This clone was observed many times. This sequence joins TRBV6-1 and TRBJ1-2, with 9 bases lining up with TRBD1. CDR3 length: 13 residues. Germline V gene data show CDR1 as MNHNS and CDR2 as SASEGT. V dropped 5 bases and J dropped 7; count of bases not matched to a gene: 5. The CDR3 region is CASSRQGQGGYTF. The CDR3 DNA reads TGTGCCAGCAGTCGTCAGGGACAGGGTGGCTACACCTTC.

This sequence joins TRBV24-1 and TRBJ2-5; no firm D call. The germline V gene encodes CDR1 KGHDR and CDR2 SFDVKD. This CDR3 spans 13 amino acids. With 4 bases removed from V and 1 base from J, the gap between germline ends came to 6 bases. The CDR3 DNA reads TGTGCCACCAGTGACGGCAGCCAAGAGACCCAGTACTTC. Protein sequence: CATSDGSQETQYF.